This TCR beta chain was retrieved from a study of shared clonotypes between healthy human individuals. Study outcomes and limitations: Between a few donors, naive CD4 clonotypes were shared at a level of around 4.9%.

Every immunoSEQ plate was one replicate of a subset's evenly spread DNA. Some clones are missing from TCRdb's copy, which holds only in-frame ones; the method was immunoSEQ multiplex PCR. Of millions of clones detected, more than 85% appear once; the ten largest clones hold 0.35% to 0.45%. In the case of this clone: Antigen: not known.

From CD4+ cells came CD45RA+ naive and CD45RA-negative memory subsets. CDR1 and CDR2 (germline): SGHTA, FQGTGA. Trimming took off 5 bases at V and 5 bases at J, with 20 bases between the two ends. The CDR3 length is 16 residues. Sequencing was performed on naive CD4+ T cells from PBMCs. The subset denotes: CD45RA+ positively selected. J is TRBJ2-3 and V is TRBV7-3, with TRBD2 as a possible D gene (7 bases). This sequence was found in a man between 18 and 35 years old in good health. Some clones in this sample may be carry-over from other donors' samples. CDR3 coding DNA: TGTGCCAGCAGCCGAACTGGGGGGGCGCCCGGAGATACGCAGTATTTT. Its translation is CASSRTGGAPGDTQYF.